This TCR beta chain is from a study of CD8+ T cells in alopecia areata. Whole-study findings and limits: Possibly as an HLA-related effect, TCR sharing across patients appeared less clear than in mice. Many expanded lesional clones persisted in scalp and blood during tofacitinib. Normal skin's resident alphabeta T cells are sequenced alongside lesional scalp T cells.

This CDR3 contains 15 residues. V was clipped by 1 base and J by 1 base, with 10 bases between them. CDR1 and CDR2 (germline): SGHTA, FQGTGA. As to treatment: oral pan-JAK inhibitor, 5-10 mg twice daily. Isolated RNA was reverse transcribed into cDNA used as the sequencing template. Using immunoSEQ multiplex PCR, the repertoire was profiled, and TCRdb retains in-frame clones only, with some absent. The top ten hold roughly 22% of the sample, which has approximately 42,000 clones, 65% seen once. In its sample, this clone was seen a few times. What it recognizes is unknown. This specimen was CD8+ T cells sorted from blood, taken at week 4, from a patient treated with tofacitinib. The chain has TRBV7-3 and TRBJ1-1, with D unresolved. This receptor was obtained from a human donor with alopecia areata. In DNA form, the CDR3 reads TGTGCCAGCAGCTTAAGTGGAGCAGGGAACACTGAAGCTTTCTTT. Translated: CASSLSGAGNTEAFF.